These T cell receptor beta chains were read from a single sample in a study of blood T cell repertoires in COVID-19. TCRdb's table, derived via immunoSEQ multiplex PCR, lists solely in-frame clones and lacks some. Of 100,000 to 150,000 clones in the sample, more than 80% were seen once. The sample consisted of peripheral blood. The source of these receptors is a man aged 65 to 85 with active or convalescent COVID-19. Both conserved end residues are part of each CDR3. A D gene is named only where the DNA matches it firmly. Expanded clones are given a class, and other clones once, few, many or no size at all.

clone_size j_call d_call v_call cdr3_aa cdr3_nt
once TRBJ2-4 NA TRBV24-1 CATSERGAGAKNIQYF TGTGCCACCAGTGAACGGGGGGCCGGGGCCAAAAACATTCAGTACTTC
NA TRBJ2-2 NA TRBV7-3 CASSLMSNTGELFF TGTGCCAGCAGCTTAATGTCAAACACCGGGGAGCTGTTTTTT
NA TRBJ1-1 NA TRBV7-3 CASSGRGSTEAFF TGTGCCAGCAGCGGTCGGGGTAGCACTGAAGCTTTCTTT
NA TRBJ2-3 NA TRBV3-1/TRBV3-2 CASSRRGTGTDTQYF TGTGCCAGCAGCCGTAGGGGAACCGGCACAGATACGCAGTATTTT
NA TRBJ2-7 NA TRBV2 CASRSRVGVGYEQYF TGTGCCAGCAGATCAAGGGTCGGGGTAGGGTACGAGCAGTACTTC
once TRBJ2-1 NA TRBV5-1 CASSLVSGLYNEQFF TGCGCCAGCAGCTTGGTATCAGGCCTCTACAATGAGCAGTTCTTC
NA TRBJ2-7 NA TRBV5-1 CASSGGGKGLTEQYF TGCGCCAGCAGCGGCGGGGGCAAAGGACTAACCGAGCAGTACTTC
NA TRBJ1-5 NA TRBV7-2 CASSSGARGRQPQHF TGTGCCAGCAGTTCAGGCGCACGAGGGAGGCAGCCCCAGCATTTT
NA TRBJ1-2 TRBD1 TRBV28 CASSSLRDRFNYGYTF TGTGCCAGCAGTTCCCTCCGGGACAGGTTTAACTATGGCTACACCTTC
NA TRBJ2-7 TRBD2 TRBV10-2 CASSTGLAASYEQYF TGCGCCAGCAGTACTGGACTAGCGGCTTCCTACGAGCAGTACTTC
NA TRBJ1-1 NA TRBV3-1/TRBV3-2 CASSQRGGGHTEAFF TGTGCCAGCAGCCAAAGGGGCGGGGGGCACACTGAAGCTTTCTTT
NA TRBJ2-1 TRBD2 TRBV18 CASSHGTSDNNEQFF TGTGCCAGCTCACACGGGACTAGCGATAACAATGAGCAGTTCTTC
NA TRBJ2-7 TRBD2 TRBV7-6 CASSLELAGGPTYEQYF TGTGCCAGCAGCTTAGAACTAGCGGGAGGGCCTACCTACGAGCAGTACTTC
NA TRBJ1-4 TRBD1 TRBV2 CASSFRGGGEKLFF TGTGCCAGCAGCTTTAGAGGGGGCGGTGAAAAACTGTTTTTT
NA TRBJ2-1 TRBD2 TRBV28 CASSFIGTSGNNEQFF TGTGCCAGCAGTTTCATCGGAACTAGCGGGAACAATGAGCAGTTCTTC
NA TRBJ2-6 TRBD1 TRBV23-1 CASSQHGTGFSGANVLTF TGCGCCAGCAGTCAACACGGGACAGGATTCTCTGGGGCCAACGTCCTGACTTTC
once TRBJ2-5 TRBD1 TRBV5-6 CASSLDRGAETQYF TGTGCCAGCAGCTTGGACAGGGGGGCCGAGACCCAGTACTTC
NA TRBJ2-1 NA TRBV28 CASSGGTPYNEQFF TGTGCCAGCAGTGGGGGGACCCCCTACAATGAGCAGTTCTTC
NA TRBJ2-1 NA TRBV15 CATSRGGTEGRQFF TGTGCCACCAGCAGAGGGGGGACGGAGGGGCGGCAGTTCTTC
once TRBJ2-7 TRBD1 TRBV18 CASSPPIGGDDEQYF TGTGCCAGCTCACCACCGATAGGGGGCGACGACGAGCAGTACTTC
once TRBJ1-2 TRBD1 TRBV25-1 CASSPAGTGSGYTF TGTGCCAGCAGTCCCGCCGGGACAGGGAGCGGCTACACCTTC
NA TRBJ2-1 NA TRBV7-2 CASSPGTGRDEQFF TGTGCCAGCAGCCCCGGAACAGGGAGGGATGAGCAGTTCTTC
NA TRBJ1-3 NA TRBV6-1 CASSENPSGNTIYF TGTGCCAGCAGTGAAAATCCGTCTGGAAACACCATATATTTT
NA TRBJ1-4 NA TRBV5-4 CASSLRTTPGFANEKLFF TGTGCCAGCAGCTTGCGGACGACCCCAGGGTTTGCTAATGAAAAACTGTTTTTT
once TRBJ1-4 TRBD1 TRBV6-5 CASSYSGTGGEKLFF TGTGCCAGCAGTTACTCGGGGACAGGGGGTGAAAAACTGTTTTTT
NA TRBJ2-3 NA TRBV19 CASRLGGGSTDTQYF TGTGCCAGTAGATTGGGGGGAGGAAGCACAGATACGCAGTATTTT
NA TRBJ2-3 NA TRBV7-6 CASSLGLVSTDTQYF TGTGCCAGCAGCTTAGGACTAGTCAGCACAGATACGCAGTATTTT
NA TRBJ2-1 TRBD2 TRBV13 CASSFGFSGVYNEQFF TGTGCCAGCAGCTTTGGTTTTAGCGGGGTGTACAATGAGCAGTTCTTC
NA TRBJ1-6 TRBD1 TRBV4-1 CASSPTQGGTNSPLHF TGCGCCAGCAGCCCCACCCAGGGGGGTACTAATTCACCCCTCCACTTT
NA TRBJ2-2 NA TRBV6-5 CASRDSGHTGELFF TGTGCCAGCCGGGATAGCGGACACACCGGGGAGCTGTTTTTT
NA TRBJ1-5 TRBD1 TRBV28 CASIQGGFYQPQHF TGTGCCAGCATACAGGGGGGTTTTTATCAGCCCCAGCATTTT
few TRBJ1-2 TRBD1 TRBV16 CASSQFTGGDYGYTF TGTGCCAGCAGCCAATTTACAGGGGGCGACTATGGCTACACCTTC
NA TRBJ2-7 NA TRBV11-2 CASSLVGDEQYF TGTGCCAGCAGCTTAGTCGGGGACGAGCAGTACTTC
NA TRBJ2-7 TRBD2 TRBV4-2 CASSQGALAGAEQYF TGTGCCAGCAGCCAAGGTGCCCTAGCGGGTGCCGAGCAGTACTTC
NA TRBJ1-2 TRBD1 TRBV16 CASSAPGGAGGYTF TGTGCCAGCAGCGCCCCAGGGGGCGCGGGTGGCTACACCTTC
once TRBJ2-6 TRBD1 TRBV27 CASSGTGGRLLSGANVLTF TGTGCCAGCAGCGGGACAGGGGGTAGACTACTTTCTGGGGCCAACGTCCTGACTTTC
NA TRBJ1-2 TRBD1 TRBV28 CASGQDRAYGYTF TGTGCCAGCGGCCAGGACAGGGCCTATGGCTACACCTTC
NA TRBJ2-1 TRBD2 TRBV6-5 CASRTSGRNEQFF TGTGCCAGCAGAACTAGCGGTCGCAATGAGCAGTTCTTC
NA TRBJ1-5 NA TRBV7-2 CASSLEGRGNQPQHF TGTGCCAGCAGCTTGGAGGGACGAGGGAATCAGCCCCAGCATTTT
NA TRBJ2-7 NA TRBV19 CASSFRWEQGHEQYF TGTGCCAGTAGTTTCCGTTGGGAACAGGGACACGAGCAGTACTTC
NA TRBJ2-3 NA TRBV27 CASSLGQKSTDTQYF TGTGCCAGCAGTTTAGGACAAAAGAGCACAGATACGCAGTATTTT
NA TRBJ2-1 TRBD2 TRBV6-4 CASSVGTSGYNEQFF TGTGCCAGCAGTGTGGGGACTAGCGGCTACAATGAGCAGTTCTTC
NA TRBJ1-1 NA TRBV29-1 CSGAGHTEAFF TGCAGCGGCGCGGGACACACTGAAGCTTTCTTT
NA TRBJ2-1 NA TRBV21-1 CASSCGSLKGFNEQFF TGTGCCAGCAGCTGCGGGAGTCTTAAGGGCTTCAATGAGCAGTTCTTC
NA TRBJ1-1 TRBD1 TRBV28 CASSRDRANTEAFF TGTGCCAGCAGTCGGGACAGGGCGAACACTGAAGCTTTCTTT
NA TRBJ1-1 NA TRBV18 CASSPNGQLNTEAFF TGTGCCAGCTCACCAAACGGACAGCTGAACACTGAAGCTTTCTTT
NA TRBJ1-4 NA TRBV6-6 CGTREADEKLFF TGTGGGACCCGGGAGGCGGATGAAAAACTGTTTTTT
once TRBJ1-1 TRBD1 TRBV9 CASSVAHSGGGTEAFF TGTGCCAGCAGCGTAGCTCACTCAGGGGGAGGTACTGAAGCTTTCTTT
NA TRBJ2-7 NA TRBV5-1 CASSTRNGRSYEQYF TGCGCCAGCAGCACAAGGAACGGGAGATCCTACGAGCAGTACTTC
NA TRBJ2-1 TRBD2 TRBV4-1 CASSQDFSGLAVGNEQFF TGCGCCAGCAGCCAAGACTTTTCAGGACTAGCGGTGGGGAATGAGCAGTTCTTC
once TRBJ2-1 NA TRBV27 CASSLTTAAEQFF TGTGCCAGCAGTTTAACAACAGCGGCTGAGCAGTTCTTC
NA TRBJ1-1 TRBD1 TRBV19 CASRTVWTGYGNTEAFF TGTGCCAGTAGAACCGTATGGACAGGGTATGGGAACACTGAAGCTTTCTTT
NA TRBJ2-6 TRBD1 TRBV19 CASSIQGQEVGPGANVLTF TGTGCCAGTAGTATTCAAGGACAGGAGGTCGGGCCTGGGGCCAACGTCCTGACTTTC
NA TRBJ2-2 NA TRBV1 CTNRRLAGIVGELFF TGCACCAACAGGAGACTAGCGGGAATAGTCGGGGAGCTGTTTTTT
NA TRBJ1-5 NA TRBV18 CASSPPVNIVSTPYSNQPQHF TGTGCCAGCTCACCACCTGTTAACATCGTTTCAACACCTTATAGCAATCAGCCCCAGCATTTT
NA TRBJ2-1 NA TRBV4-2 CASSRTNEQFF TGTGCCAGCAGCCGAACAAATGAGCAGTTCTTC
NA TRBJ1-1 NA TRBV7-2 CASSLSVETEAFF TGTGCCAGCAGCTTAAGCGTTGAGACTGAAGCTTTCTTT
NA TRBJ2-1 NA TRBV10-2 CASSEFGYNEQFF TGCGCCAGCAGTGAGTTCGGCTACAATGAGCAGTTCTTC
NA TRBJ2-7 TRBD1 TRBV9 CASSSRQGTVGEQYF TGTGCCAGCAGCAGCAGACAGGGGACTGTGGGGGAGCAGTACTTC